This T cell receptor beta chain comes out of a study of T cell responses to AZD1222 COVID-19 vaccine. Libraries were prepared by immunoSEQ multiplex PCR; TCRdb keeps only in-frame clonotypes and omits some of them. The sample has approximately 200,000 clones, just over 90% seen once. CDR3 length: 13 residues. Trimming cost V 6 bases and J 7 bases, with 15 bases left between them. Germline lookup yields CDR1 MDHEN and CDR2 SYDVKM. This sequence joins TRBV28 and TRBJ1-2; possibly TRBD1 for D (6 bases). The sequencing used peripheral blood, collected 28 days after the second AZD1222 dose. The source of this sequence is an adult who received the AZD1222 COVID-19 vaccine. The CDR3 DNA is TGTGCCAGCAGCCCGGCGGGGGGCCGTGGCTACACCTTC. This sequence encodes CASSPAGGRGYTF.